One and the same sample provided the 18 T cell receptor beta chains below, sequenced in a study of blood T cells in healthy people across ages. Alongside a J-beta primer mix, a sample-barcoded 5' primer served in a second PCR lasting roughly 7 to 11 cycles. TCRdb reanalysed the 5' RACE reads using MiXCR and keeps one entry per CDR3 protein. This sample yields fewer than 2,000,000 distinct CDR3 sequences, of which 30% to 35% are seen a single time; roughly 10% belongs to the top ten. The specimen was blood. These receptors all come from a woman aged 25-40 years in good health.

This clonotype has just one count. The chain employs TRBV11-1 and TRBJ2-1; D may be TRBD1 (5 bases). This CDR3 contains 15 residues. From germline, CDR1 is SGHAT and CDR2 FQDESV (reference sequence). Trimming took 1 base from V and 6 from J, leaving 13 bases between them. Here the CDR3 DNA reads TGTGCCAGCAGCTTAGGTGGGGCCAGATTCAATGAGCAGTTCTTC. Protein: CASSLGGARFNEQFF.

This clonotype was recorded a few times. This chain links TRBV11-2 with TRBJ2-1, with 7 bases matching TRBD2. The CDR3 is made up of 15 amino acids. The V segment lost 5 bases and the J segment 1 base; nucleotides outside the gene matches: 5. Germline-derived CDR1 and CDR2 are SGHAT and FQNNGV. The CDR3 DNA reads as TGTGCCAGCAGCCTAGCGGCCGCTTCCTACAATGAGCAGTTCTTC. Residues: CASSLAAASYNEQFF.

This clonotype was counted between two and nine times. Written as DNA, the CDR3 is TGTGCCAGCAGCCCCGCAACTCGAACCTACGAGCAGTACTTC. Amino acid sequence: CASSPATRTYEQYF. The rearrangement links TRBV7-8 to TRBJ2-7; D not certain. With 5 bases removed from V and 2 bases from J, the gap between germline ends came to 13 bases. The CDR3 covers 14 residues. Looked up from germline, CDR1 is SGHVS and CDR2 is FQNEAQ.

As concerns this clonotype: The germline gene is not matched at one end of the junction; a read error may be the cause. The chain carries TRBV3-1 and TRBJ1-4; D is possibly TRBD1 (5 bases). This CDR3 has 14 residues. Per germline, CDR1 LGHDT and CDR2 YNNKEL (reference sequence). Here the CDR3 DNA reads TGTGCCAGCAGCCGTCAGGGCCAGAATGAAAAACGGTTTTTT. Translated: CASSRQGQNEKRFF.

This clonotype was counted between two and nine times. In nucleotides, the CDR3 is TGTGCCAGCAGCTTAGTGGTTGCGGAAAGCTCCTACGAGCAGTACTTC. It encodes CASSLVVAESSYEQYF. The chain is built from TRBV7-9 and TRBJ2-7; D is undetermined. Per germline, CDR1 SEHNR and CDR2 FQNEAQ (reference sequence). The CDR3 length is 16 residues. V gave up 1 base and J gave up 0 bases, with 13 bases separating them.

This clonotype was counted a few times. The chain couples TRBV12-5 to TRBJ2-7; 9 bases align to TRBD1. Trimming at V came to 6 bases and at J to 1 base, leaving 4 bases not matched to a gene. The germline CDR1 and CDR2 sequences are LGHNT and FRNRAP. The CDR3 spans 14 residues. The CDR3 sequence is CASGPGQGSYEQYF. The CDR3 DNA is TGTGCTAGTGGGCCCGGACAGGGGTCCTACGAGCAGTACTTC.

The chain carries TRBV3-1 and TRBJ2-7; TRBD2 aligns across 9 bases. This CDR3 comprises 15 residues. Per the germline V gene, CDR1 is LGHDT and CDR2 is YNNKEL (reference sequence). The J segment lost 0 bases and the V segment lost 5 bases, leaving 5 bases of the junction unmatched. CDR3 loop: CASSEISGSSYEQYF. DNA for the CDR3: TGTGCCAGCAGCGAAATTAGCGGGAGCTCCTACGAGCAGTACTTC.

J is TRBJ2-1 and V is TRBV6-1; perhaps TRBD1 as D (6 bases). The CDR3 length is 14 residues. In germline, CDR1 is MNHNS, CDR2 SASEGT. Deletions cut 8 bases from V and 7 bases from J, with 18 bases between. This CDR3 is CASRPPIQGNEQFF. In DNA, the CDR3 is TGTGCCAGCCGGCCGCCCATCCAGGGGAATGAGCAGTTCTTC.

This clonotype appeared once. V gene TRBV3-1 combines with J gene TRBJ2-5; D is unclear. The DNA matches TRBJ2-7 better at its end, which makes the J call doubtful. The CDR3 is 12 amino acids. The germline V gene encodes CDR1 LGHDT and CDR2 YNNKEL (reference sequence). This CDR3 reads CASSSGTCEQYF. In nucleotides, the CDR3 is TGTGCCAGCAGCTCAGGTACCTGCGAGCAGTACTTC.

The chain has TRBV28 and TRBJ1-4; 10 positions match TRBD1. Germline CDR1 MDHEN, CDR2 SYDVKM. V trimming: 6 bases; J trimming: 7 bases; junction bases outside the gene matches: 14. The CDR3 consists of 17 residues. Written as DNA, the CDR3 is TGTGCCAGCAGAGGAGGGACAGGGGTCCGGTCGGGTGAAAAACTGTTTTTT. Residues: CASRGGTGVRSGEKLFF.

V is TRBV6-5 and J is TRBJ1-1, with D unclear. Germline-derived CDR1 and CDR2 are MNHEY and SVGAGI. Trimming pared 0 bases from V and 3 bases from J, leaving 5 bases between. This CDR3 has 13 residues. CDR3 bases: TGTGCCAGCAGTTACTCTGCACACACTGAAGCTTTCTTT. Protein sequence: CASSYSAHTEAFF.

This clonotype was counted between two and nine times. The V call is TRBV10-3, the J call TRBJ2-5; possibly TRBD1 for D (6 bases). Between the trimmed V and J ends, which lost 4 bases and 4 bases, there was a span of 16 bases. CDR1 ENHRY and CDR2 SYGVKD come from the germline V gene. The CDR3 is 15 residues long. In DNA form, the CDR3 reads TGTGCCATCAGTGTCTGTGTACAGGGACGAGAGACCCAGTACTTC. This encodes CAISVCVQGRETQYF.

J is TRBJ1-5 and V is TRBV20-1, with D perhaps TRBD1 (5 bases). The CDR3 contains 13 residues. Germline lookup yields CDR1 DFQATT and CDR2 SNEGSKA (reference sequence). V was pared by 8 bases and J by 2 bases, with 13 bases between. The CDR3 loop is CSRHQGGNQPQHF. CDR3 nucleotide sequence: TGCAGTAGACACCAAGGGGGCAATCAGCCCCAGCATTTT.

This clonotype was seen a few times. V and J are TRBV20-1 and TRBJ1-4, with 8 bases fitting TRBD1. Germline values: CDR1 DFQATT, CDR2 SNEGSKA (reference sequence). The CDR3 contains 14 residues. V was pared by 7 bases and J by 7 bases, with 11 bases of the junction left unmatched. The CDR3 sequence: CSVSDQGAGEKLFF. The DNA of the CDR3 is TGCAGTGTTAGCGATCAGGGGGCAGGTGAAAAACTGTTTTTT.

At least ten counts were recorded for this clonotype. The genes are TRBV4-1 and TRBJ2-1; no reliable D call. The CDR3 contains 17 residues. Germline V gene data show CDR1 as MGHRA and CDR2 as YSYEKL. V was trimmed by 2 bases and J by 5 bases, leaving 19 bases between them. CDR3 nucleotides: TGCGCCAGCAGCCAAAAGCCGAACCCAGGACCCGACAATGAGCAGTTCTTC. This translates into CASSQKPNPGPDNEQFF.

The CDR3, as DNA: TGTGCCAGCAGTTCCGAGGGGACTAGCGGGAAGAGCGAGCAGTACTTC. This translates into CASSSEGTSGKSEQYF. V and J are TRBV6-2 or TRBV6-3 and TRBJ2-4, with 13 bases aligning to TRBD2. The J call could be wrong; TRBJ2-7 is a better fit for the DNA end. Germline lookup yields CDR1 MNHEY and CDR2 SVGEGT. The CDR3 extends over 16 amino acids.

The chain recombines TRBV4-1 with TRBJ2-7, with 7 bases lining up with TRBD2. Trimming cost V 6 bases and J 3 bases; bases outside gene matches: 8. Germline CDR1 reads MGHRA; CDR2 reads YSYEKL. CDR3 length equals 14 residues. The CDR3 region is CASRQTAGDYEQYF. In DNA form, the CDR3 reads TGCGCCAGCAGACAGACTGCGGGGGACTACGAGCAGTACTTC.

The CDR3 DNA sequence: TGTGCCAGCAGCTTAGGGTTTGTCTCTGGGGCCAACGTCCTGACTTTC. Its translation: CASSLGFVSGANVLTF. The V and J genes are TRBV7-9 and TRBJ2-6; D unclear. The CDR3 has 16 amino acids. The germline CDR1 and CDR2 sequences are SEHNR and FQNEAQ (reference sequence). The V end lost 1 base, the J end lost 0 bases, and 7 bases lay between the germline ends. Full variable domain (missing parts from reference TRBV7-9 and TRBJ2-6): DTGVSQNPRHKITKRGQNVTFRCDPISEHNRLYWYRQTLGQGPEFLTYFQNEAQLEKSRLLSDRFSAERPKGSFSTLEIQRTEQGDSAMYLCASSLGFVSGANVLTFGAGSRLTVL.